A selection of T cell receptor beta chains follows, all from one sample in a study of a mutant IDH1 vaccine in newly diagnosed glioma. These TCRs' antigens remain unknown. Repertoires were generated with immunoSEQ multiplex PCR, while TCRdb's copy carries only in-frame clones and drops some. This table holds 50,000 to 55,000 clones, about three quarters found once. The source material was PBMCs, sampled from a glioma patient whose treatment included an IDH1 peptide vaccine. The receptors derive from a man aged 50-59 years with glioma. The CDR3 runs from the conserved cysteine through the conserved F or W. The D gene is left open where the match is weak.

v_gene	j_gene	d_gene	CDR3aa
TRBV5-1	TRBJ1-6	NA	CASSLTYTGNSYNSPLHF
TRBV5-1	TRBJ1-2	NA	CASRDYRSNYGYTF
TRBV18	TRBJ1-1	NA	CASSPLPGNAEAFF
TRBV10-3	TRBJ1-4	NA	CAISNPGQGDEKLFF
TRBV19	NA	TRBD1	CASTPGTGYYEQYF
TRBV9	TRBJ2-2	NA	CASSVRRGGELFF
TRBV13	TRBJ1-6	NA	CASSLPDSPLHF
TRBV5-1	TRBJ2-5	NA	CASTGSFQETQYF
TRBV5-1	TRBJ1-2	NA	CASSPSRGEGGYTF
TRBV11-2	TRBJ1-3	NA	CASSRRGWGDSGNTIYF
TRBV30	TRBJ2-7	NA	CAWSVLQGGEQYF
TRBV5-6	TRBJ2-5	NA	CASSLDNKETQYF
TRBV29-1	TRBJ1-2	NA	CSVSPGRNYGYTF